This T cell receptor (beta chain) was captured by sequencing in a study of CD8+ T cells in alopecia areata. Turning to the study itself: Treated patients were given 5 to 10 mg oral tofacitinib twice daily. General observations from the study: Among patients, TCR sharing was less clear than in mice, a difference possibly due in part to HLA diversity in the patient population.

As concerns this clone: The antigen is not known.

RNA extraction and reverse transcription yielded cDNA as sequencing template. Data came from immunoSEQ multiplex PCR; TCRdb stores just in-frame clones and leaves some out. The sample has some 180,000 clones, about 63% seen once; the top ten hold 1.5% to 2%. The CDR3 has 15 residues. Germline V CDR1 and CDR2: MGHDK, SYGVNS. The J segment lost 3 bases and the V segment lost 4 bases, leaving 4 bases of the junction unmatched. Alopecia areata patients had lesional scalp punch biopsies and peripheral blood taken from them. This rearrangement joins TRBV25-1 to TRBJ2-1, with 9 nucleotides matching TRBD2. The sample was CD4+ T cells sorted from blood, taken at week 0. The TCR originated in a human donor with alopecia areata. The chain's CDR3 is CASSARLAVYNEQFF. The CDR3, as DNA: TGTGCCAGCAGTGCCAGACTAGCGGTCTACAATGAGCAGTTCTTC. Based on the CDR3 plus reference TRBV25-1 and TRBJ2-1, the full variable domain is EADIYQTPRYLVIGTGKKITLECSQTMGHDKMYWYQQDPGMELHLIHYSYGVNSTEKGDLSSESTVSRIRTEHFPLTLESARPSHTSQYLCASSARLAVYNEQFFGPGTRLTVL.